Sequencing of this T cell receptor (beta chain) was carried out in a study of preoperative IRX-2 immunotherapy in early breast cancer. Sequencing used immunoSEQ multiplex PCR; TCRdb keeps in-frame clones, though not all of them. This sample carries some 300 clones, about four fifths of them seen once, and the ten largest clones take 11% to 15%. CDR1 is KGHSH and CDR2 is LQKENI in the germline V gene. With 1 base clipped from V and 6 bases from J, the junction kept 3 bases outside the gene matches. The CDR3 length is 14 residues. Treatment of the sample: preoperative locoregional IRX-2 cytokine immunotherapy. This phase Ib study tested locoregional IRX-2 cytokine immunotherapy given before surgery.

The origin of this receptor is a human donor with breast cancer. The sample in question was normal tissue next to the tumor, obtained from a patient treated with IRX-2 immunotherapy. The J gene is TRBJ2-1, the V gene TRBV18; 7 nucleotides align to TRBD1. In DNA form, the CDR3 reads TGTGCCAGCTCACCACGAACAGGGGTCAATGAGCAGTTCTTC. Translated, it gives CASSPRTGVNEQFF.